Presented here are 5 T cell receptor beta chains from one specimen sequenced in a study of cytomegalovirus exposure and HLA in healthy donors (dated by TCRdb to about 2017). The library was produced with the immunoSEQ multiplex PCR assay. The multiplex PCR relied on a mix of 60 forward primers for TCR Vbeta segments and 13 reverse primers for TCR Jbeta segments. TCRdb took this table from immuneACCESS and kept in-frame rearrangements with V and J called. Such tables lack part of the clones; where checked against another copy, unresolved V genes explain under half of the gap, and the rest is unexplained. This sample is represented by around 120,000 clones; around 84% of them were singletons. The ten top clones hold 1.8% of the sample. The sequenced material came from PBMCs. Receptors were obtained from a man between 18 and 29 years old in good health and CMV-seronegative.

This clone has more than one count but fewer than ten. The V call is TRBV6-5, the J call TRBJ2-3, with D uncertain. V was trimmed by 2 bases and J by 0 bases, leaving 9 bases between them. CDR1 MNHEY and CDR2 SVGAGI come from the germline V gene. CDR3 length: 15 amino acids. Here the CDR3 DNA reads TGTGCCAGCAGTTACAATGGAGCTAGCACAGATACGCAGTATTTT. It translates to CASSYNGASTDTQYF.

This chain links TRBV6-4 with TRBJ2-1; 7 bases agree with TRBD1. Germline values: CDR1 MRHNA, CDR2 SNTAGT. The CDR3 sequence is 14 residues long. Trimming took 2 bases from V and 7 from J; bases not matched to a gene: 5. The chain's CDR3 is CASSDGDSGNEQFF. In DNA form, the CDR3 reads TGTGCCAGCAGTGACGGGGACAGTGGGAATGAGCAGTTCTTC.

In the case of this clone: This same CDR3 is encoded by further DNA sequences in the sample. This chain connects TRBV5-1 to TRBJ2-7; possibly TRBD1 for D (6 bases). V lost 6 bases and J lost 0, with 13 bases in between. CDR3 length equals 14 residues. CDR1 is SGHRS and CDR2 is YFSETQ in the germline V gene. This chain's CDR3 is CASTRGTSSYEQYF. In DNA, the CDR3 is TGCGCCAGCACCAGGGGTACCAGCTCCTACGAGCAGTACTTC.

This chain links TRBV9 with TRBJ1-2; TRBD1 matches 8 bases. J lost 7 bases, V lost 0 bases, and 5 bases had no gene match. Per the germline V gene, CDR1 is SGDLS and CDR2 is YYNGEE. CDR3 length: 14 amino acids. The CDR3 DNA reads TGTGCCAGCAGCGTAGCGACAGGGGAAGGTGGCTACACCTTC. As protein: CASSVATGEGGYTF.

The chain carries TRBV2 and TRBJ1-2; maybe TRBD1 (5 bases). The V gene's germline CDR1 is SNHLY and CDR2 FYNNEI. V lost 0 bases and J lost 7, with 15 bases in between. The CDR3 is made up of 15 amino acids. The CDR3 DNA sequence: TGTGCCAGCAGTGAAGCCTGGGGCGTAGGGTCTGGCTACACCTTC. Encoded protein: CASSEAWGVGSGYTF.